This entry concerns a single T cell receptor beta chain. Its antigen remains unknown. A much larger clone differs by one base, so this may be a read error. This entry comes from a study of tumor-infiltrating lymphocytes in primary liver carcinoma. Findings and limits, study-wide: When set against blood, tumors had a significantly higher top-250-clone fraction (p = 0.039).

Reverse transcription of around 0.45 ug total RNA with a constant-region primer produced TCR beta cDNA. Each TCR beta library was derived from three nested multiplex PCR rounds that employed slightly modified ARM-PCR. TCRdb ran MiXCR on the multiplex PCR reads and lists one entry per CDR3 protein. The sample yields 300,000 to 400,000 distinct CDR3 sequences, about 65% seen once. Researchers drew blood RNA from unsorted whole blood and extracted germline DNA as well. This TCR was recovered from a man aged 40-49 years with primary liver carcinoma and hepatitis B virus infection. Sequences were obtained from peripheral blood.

CDR3 in amino acids: CASSERQGSSDTQYF. Written as DNA, the CDR3 is TGCGCCAGCAGTGAACGACAGGGAAGTTCAGATACGCAGTATTTT. The chain employs TRBV10-1 and TRBJ2-3; 7 bases line up with TRBD1. V lost 3 bases to trimming and J lost 4 bases; unmatched junction nucleotides: 7. The CDR3 is made up of 15 amino acids. Germline CDR1 WNHNN, CDR2 SYGVQD (reference sequence).